The present T cell receptor (beta chain) was sequenced within a study of Ad26.COV2.S vaccination and SARS-CoV-2 variants. About the study: The donor belonged to the COV1001 Ad26.COV2.S trial arm.

Noted treatment: some 20 received Ad26.COV2.S at low or high dose, single or two shots; about 5 received placebo; per-sample allocation not given. Collection of the samples took place on day 63 after the first injection of vaccine or placebo. This Boston cohort included adults aged 18-55 years. Vaccination used an Ad26 vector expressing Wuhan-strain SARS-CoV-2 spike. TCRdb's copy holds only in-frame clones and misses some; the assay was immunoSEQ multiplex PCR. The sample has 300,000 to 350,000 clones; 86% are singletons. The CDR3 loop spans 14 amino acids. Looked up from germline, CDR1 is KGHDR and CDR2 is SFDVKD. J lost 7 bases, V lost 9 bases, and 9 bases had no gene match.

V gene TRBV24-1 combines with J gene TRBJ2-1; 9 bases fit TRBD1. The sequences come from peripheral blood, collected in a trial of Ad26.COV2.S vaccine versus placebo. The source is a person aged 18-60 years who received the Ad26.COV2.S COVID-19 vaccine or a placebo. CDR3 DNA: TGTGCCACCGTTTGGGGACAGGGATTAAATGAGCAGTTCTTC. Translating it yields CATVWGQGLNEQFF.